The 3 T cell receptor beta chains below come from one sample, sequenced in a study of T cell responses to AZD1222 COVID-19 vaccine. Sequenced by immunoSEQ multiplex PCR; TCRdb stores in-frame clones only, minus some. The table lists more than 80,000 clones, about 90% of them singletons. Specimen: peripheral blood, collected 28 days after the second AZD1222 dose. These receptors originate from an adult who received the AZD1222 COVID-19 vaccine.

The rearrangement links TRBV9 to TRBJ1-2; 7 bases map to TRBD1. The germline gives CDR1 SGDLS, CDR2 YYNGEE. The CDR3 has 15 amino acids. V shed 0 bases and J 4 bases; nucleotides not matched to a gene: 6. The CDR3 DNA is TGTGCCAGCAGCGTAGAGGGGACAGACACCTATGGCTACACCTTC. Protein: CASSVEGTDTYGYTF.

The chain uses TRBV28 and TRBJ1-3; D is unresolved. The CDR3 covers 17 residues. V was trimmed by 3 bases and J by 5 bases, leaving 20 bases between them. Germline values: CDR1 MDHEN, CDR2 SYDVKM. The CDR3 region is CASSLSSQPKLRNTIYF. The CDR3, as DNA: TGTGCCAGCAGTTTGTCGAGTCAGCCGAAGTTACGAAACACCATATATTTT. The whole variable domain, filled in from reference TRBV28 and TRBJ1-3, reads DVKVTQSSRYLVKRTGEKVFLECVQDMDHENMFWYRQDPGLGLRLIYFSYDVKMKEKGDIPEGYSVSREKKERFSLILESASTNQTSMYLCASSLSSQPKLRNTIYFGEGSWLTVV.

The gene calls are TRBV30 and TRBJ2-5, with D unclear. V was cut by 4 bases and J by 2 bases, with 14 bases left in between. Germline V gives CDR1 GTSNPN, CDR2 SVGIG (reference sequence). The CDR3 is made up of 14 amino acids. CDR3 residues: CAWNPLVGQETQYF. The CDR3 nucleotides are TGTGCCTGGAACCCGCTAGTTGGGCAAGAGACCCAGTACTTC.